Presented here are 6 T cell receptor beta chains from one specimen sequenced in a study of blood T cell repertoires in COVID-19. Some clones are missing from TCRdb's copy, which holds only in-frame ones; the method was immunoSEQ multiplex PCR. The sample has under 200,000 clones; roughly 86% are singletons. Sequencing used peripheral blood. The receptors were gathered from a man in his late teens or twenties with active or convalescent COVID-19.

For the CDR3, the DNA is TGTGCCAGCAGTGAGGGACTAGCGGGGGCGTACAATGAGCAGTTCTTC. Translated, it gives CASSEGLAGAYNEQFF. The chain links TRBV6-1 to TRBJ2-1, with 14 nucleotides matching TRBD2. Germline lookup yields CDR1 MNHNS and CDR2 SASEGT. V shed 3 bases and J 4 bases; nucleotides not matched to a gene: 2. This CDR3 comprises 16 residues.

CDR3 bases: TGCGCCAGCAGATCGACAGGGAACACTGAAGCTTTCTTT. It is translated as CASRSTGNTEAFF. The V gene is TRBV5-1, the J gene TRBJ1-1; D may be TRBD1 (6 bases). In germline, CDR1 is SGHRS, CDR2 YFSETQ. This CDR3 is 13 amino acids long. Trimming left V 5 bases short and J 1 base short, with 9 bases between.

V and J are TRBV7-8 and TRBJ2-7; possible D gene TRBD2, 5 bases. The length of the CDR3 is 15 residues. Trimming removed 4 bases at V and 0 bases at J, with 13 bases between. Germline loops: CDR1 SGHVS, CDR2 FQNEAQ. The CDR3 reads CASSSERGSSYEQYF. The CDR3 DNA reads as TGTGCCAGCAGCTCCGAACGGGGTTCCTCCTACGAGCAGTACTTC.

This rearrangement joins TRBV12-2 to TRBJ1-6; whether TRBD1, the table's D call, matches the DNA was not checked. TRBV12-2 constitutes a pseudogene. The CDR3 runs to 22 residues. The CDR3 sequence: CASRLVSYRDTRTYIYNSPLHF. CDR3 DNA sequence: TGTGCAAGTCGCTTAGTAAGTTACCGGGACACCCGAACGTATATATATAATTCACCCCTCCACTTT.

The rearrangement links TRBV11-3 to TRBJ2-5; 7 bases match TRBD1. The CDR3 sequence is 14 residues long. V shed 5 bases and J 3 bases; nucleotides not matched to a gene: 6. The germline V gene has CDR1 SGHNT and CDR2 YENEEA. This chain's CDR3 is CASSGGQPEETQYF. CDR3 sequence (DNA): TGTGCCAGCAGCGGGGGACAGCCGGAAGAGACCCAGTACTTC.

V and J are TRBV4-1 and TRBJ2-1, with a weak D call TRBD1 (5 bases). From germline, CDR1 is MGHRA and CDR2 YSYEKL. This CDR3 has 14 residues. Trimming removed 1 base from V and 5 bases from J, with 9 bases in between. CDR3: CASSQGTRNNEQFF. In DNA, the CDR3 is TGCGCCAGCAGCCAAGGGACACGTAACAATGAGCAGTTCTTC.